This T cell receptor beta chain was identified during a study of T cell changes during pregnancy in multiple sclerosis. The CDR3 is made up of 10 amino acids. Germline-derived CDR1 and CDR2 are DFQATT and SNEGSKA (reference sequence). Assay used: immunoSEQ multiplex PCR; TCRdb lists only in-frame clones, some missing. The data show around 88,000 clones, about 90% seen once. This material consisted of peripheral blood, taken after pregnancy. The chain uses TRBV20-1 and TRBJ2-7; 7 bases match TRBD1. This clonotype originated in a female donor in good health, enrolled as a control in a pregnancy study. In nucleotides, the CDR3 is TGCGGGGGACAGCACTACGAGCAGTACTTC. This encodes CGGQHYEQYF.